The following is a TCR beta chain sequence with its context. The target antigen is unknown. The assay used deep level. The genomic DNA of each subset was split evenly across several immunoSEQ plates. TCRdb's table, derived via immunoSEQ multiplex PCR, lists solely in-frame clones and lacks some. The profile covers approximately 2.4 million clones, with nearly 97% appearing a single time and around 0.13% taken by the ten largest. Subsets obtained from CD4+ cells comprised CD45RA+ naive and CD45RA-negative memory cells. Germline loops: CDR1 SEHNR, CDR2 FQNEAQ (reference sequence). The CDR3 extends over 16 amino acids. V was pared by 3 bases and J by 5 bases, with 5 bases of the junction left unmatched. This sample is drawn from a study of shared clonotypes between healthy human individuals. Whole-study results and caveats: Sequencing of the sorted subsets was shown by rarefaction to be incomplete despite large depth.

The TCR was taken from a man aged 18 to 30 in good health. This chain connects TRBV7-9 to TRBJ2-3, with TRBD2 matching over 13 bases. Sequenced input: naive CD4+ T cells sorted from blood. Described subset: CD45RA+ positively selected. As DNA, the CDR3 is TGTGCCAGCAGCTTCCAACTAGCGGGAGGGCGAGATACGCAGTATTTT. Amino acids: CASSFQLAGGRDTQYF.